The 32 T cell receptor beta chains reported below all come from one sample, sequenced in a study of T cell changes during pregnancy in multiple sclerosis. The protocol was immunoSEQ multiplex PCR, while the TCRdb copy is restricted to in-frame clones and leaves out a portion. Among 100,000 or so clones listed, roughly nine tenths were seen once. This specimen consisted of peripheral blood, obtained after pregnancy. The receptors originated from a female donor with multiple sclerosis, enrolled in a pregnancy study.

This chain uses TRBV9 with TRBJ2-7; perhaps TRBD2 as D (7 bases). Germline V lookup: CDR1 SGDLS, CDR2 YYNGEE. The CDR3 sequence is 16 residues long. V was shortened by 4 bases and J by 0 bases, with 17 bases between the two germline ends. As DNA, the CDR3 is TGTGCCAGCAGCCCCAAGGGGGGGCCCTCCTCCTACGAGCAGTACTTC. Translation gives CASSPKGGPSSYEQYF.

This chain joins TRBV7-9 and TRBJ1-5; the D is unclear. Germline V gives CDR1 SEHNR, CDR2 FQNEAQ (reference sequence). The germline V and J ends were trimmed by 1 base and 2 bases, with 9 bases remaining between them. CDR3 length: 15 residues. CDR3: CASSLVPPGNQPQHF. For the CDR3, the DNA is TGTGCCAGCAGCTTAGTCCCCCCGGGCAATCAGCCCCAGCATTTT.

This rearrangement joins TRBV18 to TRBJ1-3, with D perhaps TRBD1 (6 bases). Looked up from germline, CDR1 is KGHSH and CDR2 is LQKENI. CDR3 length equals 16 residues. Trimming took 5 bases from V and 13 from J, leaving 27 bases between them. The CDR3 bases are TGTGCCAGCTCAGACCGGGACGTATATCTGGAAACAGGGATATATTTT. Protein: CASSDRDVYLETGIYF.

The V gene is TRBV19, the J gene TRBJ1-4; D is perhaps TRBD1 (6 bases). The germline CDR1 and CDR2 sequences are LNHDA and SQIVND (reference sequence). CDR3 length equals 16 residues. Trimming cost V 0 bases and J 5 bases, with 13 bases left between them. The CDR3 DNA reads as TGTGCCAGTAGTATAGAGCGAGACAGGAGAAATGAAAAACTGTTTTTT. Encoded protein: CASSIERDRRNEKLFF.

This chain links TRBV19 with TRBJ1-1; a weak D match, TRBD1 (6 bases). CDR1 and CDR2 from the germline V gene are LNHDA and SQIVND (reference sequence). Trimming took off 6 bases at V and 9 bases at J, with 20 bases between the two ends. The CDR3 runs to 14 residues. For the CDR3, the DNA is TGTGCCAGTAGCTCGGGACAAAAGGTCATCCAAGCTTTCTTT. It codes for CASSSGQKVIQAFF.

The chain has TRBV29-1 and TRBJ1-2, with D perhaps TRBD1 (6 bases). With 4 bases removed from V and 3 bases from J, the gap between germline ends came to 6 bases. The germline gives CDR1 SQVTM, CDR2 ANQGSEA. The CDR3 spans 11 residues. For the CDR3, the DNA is TGCAGCGTTGCAGGGGACTATGGCTACACCTTC. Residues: CSVAGDYGYTF.

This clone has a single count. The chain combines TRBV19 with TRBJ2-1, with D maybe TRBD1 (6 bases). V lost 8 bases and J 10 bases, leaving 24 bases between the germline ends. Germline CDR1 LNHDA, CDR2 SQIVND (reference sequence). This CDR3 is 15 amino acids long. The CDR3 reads CASQQIPGTPGEQFF. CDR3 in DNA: TGTGCCAGTCAACAAATTCCCGGGACACCGGGCGAGCAGTTCTTC.

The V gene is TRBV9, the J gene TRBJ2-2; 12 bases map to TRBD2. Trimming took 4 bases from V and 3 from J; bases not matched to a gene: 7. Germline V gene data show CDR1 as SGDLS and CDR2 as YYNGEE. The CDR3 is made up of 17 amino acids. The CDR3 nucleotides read TGTGCCAGCAGCTCCACTAGCGGGGGGCTGTACACCGGGGAGCTGTTTTTT. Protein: CASSSTSGGLYTGELFF.

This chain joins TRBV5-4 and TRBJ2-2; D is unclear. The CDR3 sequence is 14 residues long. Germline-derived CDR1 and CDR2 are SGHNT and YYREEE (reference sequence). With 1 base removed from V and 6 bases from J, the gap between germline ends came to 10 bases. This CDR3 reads CASSLLGDAGELFF. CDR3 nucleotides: TGTGCCAGCAGCTTGTTAGGAGACGCCGGGGAGCTGTTTTTT.

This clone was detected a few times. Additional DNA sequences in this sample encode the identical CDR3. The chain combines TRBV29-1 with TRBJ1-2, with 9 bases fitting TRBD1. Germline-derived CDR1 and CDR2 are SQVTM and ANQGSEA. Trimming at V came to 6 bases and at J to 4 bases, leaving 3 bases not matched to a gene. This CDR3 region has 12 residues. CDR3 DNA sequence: TGCAGCGTCGGGGGACAGGGCTATGGCTACACCTTC. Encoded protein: CSVGGQGYGYTF.

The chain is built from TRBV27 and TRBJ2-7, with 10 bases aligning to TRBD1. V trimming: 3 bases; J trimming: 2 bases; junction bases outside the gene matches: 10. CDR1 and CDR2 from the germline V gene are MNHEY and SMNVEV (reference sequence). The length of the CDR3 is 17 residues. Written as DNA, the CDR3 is TGTGCCAGCAGTTTGCAGCTGAGACAGGGGGCCCCCTACGAGCAGTACTTC. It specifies CASSLQLRQGAPYEQYF.

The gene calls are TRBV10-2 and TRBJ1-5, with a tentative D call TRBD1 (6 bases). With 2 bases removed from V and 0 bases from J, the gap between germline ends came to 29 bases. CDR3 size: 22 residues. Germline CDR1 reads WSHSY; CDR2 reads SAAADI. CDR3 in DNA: TGCGCCAGCAGTGAGGGTTGGAGGATTTCGGGACAAGGCGCGAATAGCAATCAGCCCCAGCATTTT. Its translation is CASSEGWRISGQGANSNQPQHF.

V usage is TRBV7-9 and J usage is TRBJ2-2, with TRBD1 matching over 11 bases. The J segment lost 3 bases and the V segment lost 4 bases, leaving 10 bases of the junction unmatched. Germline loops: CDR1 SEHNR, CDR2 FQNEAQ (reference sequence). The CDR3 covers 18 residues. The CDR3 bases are TGTGCCAGCAGCTCCCTCCCGGGACAGGGGGTGTACACCGGGGAGCTGTTTTTT. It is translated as CASSSLPGQGVYTGELFF. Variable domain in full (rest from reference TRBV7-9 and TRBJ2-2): DTGVSQNPRHKITKRGQNVTFRCDPISEHNRLYWYRQTLGQGPEFLTYFQNEAQLEKSRLLSDRFSAERPKGSFSTLEIQRTEQGDSAMYLCASSSLPGQGVYTGELFFGEGSRLTVL.

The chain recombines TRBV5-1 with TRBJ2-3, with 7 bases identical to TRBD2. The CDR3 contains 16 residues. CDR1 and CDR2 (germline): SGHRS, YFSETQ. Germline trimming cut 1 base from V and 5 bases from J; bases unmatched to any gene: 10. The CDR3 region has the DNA TGCGCCAGCAGCTTGTCACGCGGGGGATTGGGAGATACGCAGTATTTT. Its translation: CASSLSRGGLGDTQYF.

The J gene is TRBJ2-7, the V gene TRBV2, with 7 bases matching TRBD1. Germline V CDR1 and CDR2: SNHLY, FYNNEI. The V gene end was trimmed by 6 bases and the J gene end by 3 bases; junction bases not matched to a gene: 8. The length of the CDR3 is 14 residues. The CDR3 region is CASRIGQGVYEQYF. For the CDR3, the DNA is TGTGCCAGCAGAATAGGGCAGGGGGTCTACGAGCAGTACTTC.

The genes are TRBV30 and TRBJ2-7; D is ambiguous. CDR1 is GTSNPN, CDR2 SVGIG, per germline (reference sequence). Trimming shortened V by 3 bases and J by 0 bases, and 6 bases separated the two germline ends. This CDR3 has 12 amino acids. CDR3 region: CAWSPSSYEQYF. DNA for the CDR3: TGTGCCTGGAGCCCGAGCTCCTACGAGCAGTACTTC.

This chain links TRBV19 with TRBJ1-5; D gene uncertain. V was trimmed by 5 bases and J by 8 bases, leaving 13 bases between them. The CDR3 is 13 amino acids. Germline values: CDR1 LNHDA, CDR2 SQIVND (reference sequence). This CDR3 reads CASSVQGGKPQHF. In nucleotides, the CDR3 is TGTGCCAGTAGTGTACAAGGCGGGAAGCCCCAGCATTTT.

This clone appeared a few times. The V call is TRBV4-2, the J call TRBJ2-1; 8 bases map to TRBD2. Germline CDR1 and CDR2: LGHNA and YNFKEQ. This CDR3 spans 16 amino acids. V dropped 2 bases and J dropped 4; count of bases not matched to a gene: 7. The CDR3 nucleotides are TGTGCCAGCAGCCAATCAGGCGGGGGGCCGTACAATGAGCAGTTCTTC. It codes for CASSQSGGGPYNEQFF.

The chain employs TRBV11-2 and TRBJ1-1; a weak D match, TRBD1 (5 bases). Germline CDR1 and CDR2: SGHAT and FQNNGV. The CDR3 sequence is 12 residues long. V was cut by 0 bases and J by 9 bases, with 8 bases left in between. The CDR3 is CASSLDGGKAFF. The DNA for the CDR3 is TGTGCCAGCAGCTTAGACGGGGGGAAAGCTTTCTTT.

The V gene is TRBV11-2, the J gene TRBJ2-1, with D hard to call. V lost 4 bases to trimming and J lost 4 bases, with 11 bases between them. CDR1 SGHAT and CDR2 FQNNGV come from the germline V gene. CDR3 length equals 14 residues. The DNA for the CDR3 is TGTGCCAGCAGCTCAGCCACAGTTTACAATGAGCAGTTCTTC. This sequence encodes CASSSATVYNEQFF.

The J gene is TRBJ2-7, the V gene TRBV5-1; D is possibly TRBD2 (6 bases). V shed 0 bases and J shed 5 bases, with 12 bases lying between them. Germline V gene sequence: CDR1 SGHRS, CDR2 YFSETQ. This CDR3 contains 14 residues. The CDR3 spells CASSLDFGEDEQYF. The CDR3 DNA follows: TGCGCCAGCAGCTTGGATTTTGGGGAGGACGAGCAGTACTTC. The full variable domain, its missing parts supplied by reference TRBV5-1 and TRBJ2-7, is KAGVTQTPRYLIKTRGQQVTLSCSPISGHRSVSWYQQTPGQGLQFLFEYFSETQRNKGNFPGRFSGRQFSNSRSEMNVSTLELGDSALYLCASSLDFGEDEQYFGPGTRLTVT.

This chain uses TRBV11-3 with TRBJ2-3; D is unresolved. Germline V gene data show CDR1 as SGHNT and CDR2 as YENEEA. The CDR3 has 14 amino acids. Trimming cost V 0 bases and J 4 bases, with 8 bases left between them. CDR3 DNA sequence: TGTGCCAGCAGCTTAGATTCCCCAGCAGATACGCAGTATTTT. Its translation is CASSLDSPADTQYF.

For the CDR3, the DNA is TGTGCCAGCAGCCCGGACCCCGGAAGGGGTGAAAAACTGTTTTTT. Protein: CASSPDPGRGEKLFF. The chain couples TRBV5-4 to TRBJ1-4; tentatively, D is TRBD1 (5 bases). Trimming took 4 bases from V and 7 from J, leaving 17 bases between them. The CDR3 runs 15 residues. Germline CDR1 and CDR2: SGHNT and YYREEE (reference sequence).

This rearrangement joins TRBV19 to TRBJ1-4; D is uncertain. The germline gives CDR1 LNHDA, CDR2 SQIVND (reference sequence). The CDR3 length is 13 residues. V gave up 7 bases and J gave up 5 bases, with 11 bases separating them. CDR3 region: CASTPGGNEKLFF. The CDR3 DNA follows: TGTGCCAGTACCCCGGGTGGGAATGAAAAACTGTTTTTT.

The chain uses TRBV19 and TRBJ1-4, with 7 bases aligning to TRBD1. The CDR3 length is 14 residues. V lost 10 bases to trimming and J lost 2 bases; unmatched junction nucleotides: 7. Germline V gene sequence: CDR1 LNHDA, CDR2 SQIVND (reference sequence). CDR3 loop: CATTGERTNEKLFF. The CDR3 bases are TGTGCCACTACAGGGGAAAGGACTAATGAAAAACTGTTTTTT.

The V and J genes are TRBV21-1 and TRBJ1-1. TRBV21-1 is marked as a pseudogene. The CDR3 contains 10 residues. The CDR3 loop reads CASRVTEAFF. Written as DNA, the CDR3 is TGTGCCAGTCGAGTTACTGAAGCTTTCTTT.

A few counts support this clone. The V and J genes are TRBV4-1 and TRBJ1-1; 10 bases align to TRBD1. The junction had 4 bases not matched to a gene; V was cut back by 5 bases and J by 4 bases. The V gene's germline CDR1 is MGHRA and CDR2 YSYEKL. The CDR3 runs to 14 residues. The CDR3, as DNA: TGCGCCAGCAGCAACCGGGACAGGGGCACTGAAGCTTTCTTT. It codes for CASSNRDRGTEAFF.

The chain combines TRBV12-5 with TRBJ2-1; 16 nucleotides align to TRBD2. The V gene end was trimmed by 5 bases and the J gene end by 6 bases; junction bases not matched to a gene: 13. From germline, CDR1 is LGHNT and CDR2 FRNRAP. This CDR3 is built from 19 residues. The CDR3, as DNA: TGTGCTAGTGGTCCCCCCGGGACTAGCGGGGGGGCGGGTGGCAATGAGCAGTTCTTC. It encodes CASGPPGTSGGAGGNEQFF.

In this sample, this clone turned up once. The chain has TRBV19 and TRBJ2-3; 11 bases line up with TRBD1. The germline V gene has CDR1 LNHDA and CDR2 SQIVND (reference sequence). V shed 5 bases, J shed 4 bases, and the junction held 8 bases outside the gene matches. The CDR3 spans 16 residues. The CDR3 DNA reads TGTGCCAGTAGTTTTCCGGGACAGGGGGGATCAGATACGCAGTATTTT. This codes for CASSFPGQGGSDTQYF.

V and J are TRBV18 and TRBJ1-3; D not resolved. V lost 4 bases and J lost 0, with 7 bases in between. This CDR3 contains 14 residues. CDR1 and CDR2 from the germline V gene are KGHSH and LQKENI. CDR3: CASSLDYSGNTIYF. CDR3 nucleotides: TGTGCCAGCTCACTCGACTACTCTGGAAACACCATATATTTT.

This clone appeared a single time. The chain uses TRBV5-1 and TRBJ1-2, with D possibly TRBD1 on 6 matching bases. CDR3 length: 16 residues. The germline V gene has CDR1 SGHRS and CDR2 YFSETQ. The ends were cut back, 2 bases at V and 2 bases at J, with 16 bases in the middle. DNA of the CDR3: TGCGCCAGCAGCTTAGAAACAGGGTCGAAAAACTATGGCTACACCTTC. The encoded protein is CASSLETGSKNYGYTF.

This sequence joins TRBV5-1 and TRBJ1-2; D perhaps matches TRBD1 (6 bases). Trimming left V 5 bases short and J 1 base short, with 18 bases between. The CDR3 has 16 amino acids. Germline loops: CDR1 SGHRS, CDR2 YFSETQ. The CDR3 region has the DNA TGCGCCAGCAGTCCCGGACAGCGGGAGGTTAACTATGGCTACACCTTC. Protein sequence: CASSPGQREVNYGYTF.